Described below is a single T cell receptor (beta chain) sequence and its context. One base away lies a much larger clone, so this may be a sequencing read error. Per germline, CDR1 SGHDN and CDR2 FVKESK. CDR3 length: 15 residues. This specimen belongs to a study of Graves' ophthalmopathy and Graves' hyperthyroidism. From RNA, the CDR3 regions of TCR beta chains were amplified and sequenced. After a first-round RT-PCR with HTBI primers, a second-round multiplex PCR was run. TCRdb redid the calling of the multiplex PCR reads with MiXCR, one entry per CDR3 protein. This sample has just over 600,000 distinct CDR3 sequences; about 20% occur once, and the top ten carry approximately 7%.

The genes are TRBV14 and TRBJ1-3; 10 bases align to TRBD1. The TCR comes from a woman aged 18 to 35 with stable Graves' hyperthyroidism. Some clones in this sample may be carry-over from other donors' samples. The sample was peripheral blood. The CDR3 loop is CASSHTWTGGNTVYF. The CDR3 bases are TGTGCCAGCAGCCACACCTGGACAGGGGGAAACACCGTATATTTT.